These 20 T cell receptor beta chains share one sample of origin, sequenced in a study of blood T cell repertoires in COVID-19. Here immunoSEQ multiplex PCR was the method, and the copy in TCRdb shows in-frame clones only, minus some. The profile shows some 450,000 clones, approximately 88% of them singletons. Sequencing input: peripheral blood. The receptors derive from a woman in her fifties or sixties with COVID-19, enrolled during active disease.

The chain employs TRBV19 and TRBJ2-3; a possible D gene is TRBD2 (6 bases). The CDR3 spans 16 residues. Germline CDR1 LNHDA, CDR2 SQIVND (reference sequence). Trimming left V 3 bases short and J 0 bases short, with 13 bases between. The CDR3 coding sequence is TGTGCCAGTAGTATTCTACGGGGGACCAGCACAGATACGCAGTATTTT. Translating it yields CASSILRGTSTDTQYF.

The chain uses TRBV5-1 and TRBJ1-6; tentatively, D is TRBD1 (6 bases). Trimming stripped 0 bases from V and 10 bases from J, with 20 bases between. Germline V CDR1 and CDR2: SGHRS, YFSETQ. The CDR3 has 17 amino acids. CDR3 nucleotide sequence: TGCGCCAGCAGCTTGGTGAGGGGGGGGGCTGGTGAATCACCCCTCCACTTT. Protein sequence: CASSLVRGGAGESPLHF.

The chain joins TRBV7-9 to TRBJ1-2; 9 bases agree with TRBD1. The CDR3 extends over 15 amino acids. Germline V gives CDR1 SEHNR, CDR2 FQNEAQ (reference sequence). The junction had 4 bases not matched to a gene; V was cut back by 2 bases and J by 3 bases. CDR3: CASSLSDRGDYGYTF. The CDR3 DNA reads TGTGCCAGCAGCTTATCGGACAGGGGTGACTATGGCTACACCTTC.

The chain links TRBV11-3 to TRBJ1-2, with D possibly TRBD1 on 5 matching bases. Per germline, CDR1 SGHNT and CDR2 YENEEA. V shed 5 bases and J shed 9 bases, with 19 bases lying between them. This CDR3 comprises 14 residues. The CDR3 is CASSPGTFQESYTF. The CDR3 DNA is TGTGCCAGCAGCCCGGGGACTTTCCAGGAAAGCTACACCTTC. Together with reference TRBV11-3 and TRBJ1-2, the CDR3 gives the full variable domain: EAGVVQSPRYKIIEKKQPVAFWCNPISGHNTLYWYLQNLGQGPELLIRYENEEAVDDSQLPKDRFSAERLKGVDSTLKIQPAELGDSAVYLCASSPGTFQESYTFGSGTRLTVV.

V usage is TRBV7-9 and J usage is TRBJ1-4; D is unclear. This CDR3 has 15 amino acids. Germline V CDR1 and CDR2: SEHNR, FQNEAQ (reference sequence). V shed 0 bases and J shed 8 bases, with 13 bases lying between them. In DNA, the CDR3 is TGTGCCAGCAGCTTAGCAACGGGATTAAGCGAAAAACTGTTTTTT. Its protein is CASSLATGLSEKLFF.

This clone was counted only a few times. The chain employs TRBV25-1 and TRBJ2-1; TRBD2 matches 7 bases. Germline CDR1 reads MGHDK; CDR2 reads SYGVNS. The CDR3 spans 17 residues. V shed 1 base and J 5 bases; nucleotides not matched to a gene: 11. The CDR3: CASSESMRLASHNEQFF. The CDR3 DNA reads TGTGCCAGCAGTGAATCGATGCGACTAGCCAGTCACAATGAGCAGTTCTTC.

The V and J genes are TRBV2 and TRBJ1-6; D may be TRBD1 (5 bases). CDR1 is SNHLY and CDR2 is FYNNEI in the germline V gene. V dropped 11 bases and J dropped 6 bases, with 11 bases sitting between them. CDR3 length equals 12 residues. This CDR3 reads CAPGTGNSPLHF. In DNA form, the CDR3 reads TGTGCCCCCGGGACTGGTAATTCACCCCTCCACTTT.

The chain employs TRBV10-3 and TRBJ2-3, with TRBD2 matching 13 bases. V dropped 6 bases and J dropped 6; count of bases not matched to a gene: 6. The CDR3 is 15 residues long. In germline, CDR1 is ENHRY, CDR2 SYGVKD. DNA of the CDR3: TGTGCCATCAGCAGACTAGCGGGGGGCGGGGATACGCAGTATTTT. Its translation: CAISRLAGGGDTQYF.

The chain has TRBV27 and TRBJ2-1; TRBD2 might be the D (6 bases). Germline CDR1 and CDR2: MNHEY and SMNVEV (reference sequence). The CDR3 length is 13 residues. Trimming shortened V by 6 bases and J by 2 bases, and 8 bases separated the two germline ends. CDR3: CASRGEAYNEQFF. The CDR3 nucleotides are TGTGCCAGCAGGGGGGAGGCCTACAATGAGCAGTTCTTC.

The chain recombines TRBV7-6 with TRBJ2-7, with 8 bases lining up with TRBD1. From germline, CDR1 is SGHVS and CDR2 FNYEAQ. This CDR3 comprises 15 residues. J gave up 2 bases and V 1 base, and 4 bases lay outside the gene matches. The CDR3 DNA reads as TGTGCCAGCAGCTTAGGTAGGGGACAGGCCTACGAGCAGTACTTC. Its protein is CASSLGRGQAYEQYF.

CDR3 sequence (DNA): TGTGCCAGTAGGGCGGGGATTTCCTACAATGAGCAGTTCTTC. Protein sequence: CASRAGISYNEQFF. V is TRBV19 and J is TRBJ2-1; maybe TRBD2 (6 bases). The V gene's germline CDR1 is LNHDA and CDR2 SQIVND (reference sequence). The CDR3 has 14 amino acids. Trimming cost V 6 bases and J 1 base, with 10 bases left between them.

The genes are TRBV9 and TRBJ1-3; D not certain. V was trimmed by 5 bases and J by 4 bases, leaving 13 bases between them. Germline lookup yields CDR1 SGDLS and CDR2 YYNGEE. The CDR3 runs 14 residues. CDR3 residues: CASRPGGLGNTIYF. As DNA, the CDR3 is TGTGCCAGCAGGCCAGGAGGGTTGGGAAACACCATATATTTT.

The chain recombines TRBV5-4 with TRBJ2-7; TRBD1 matches 10 bases. J gave up 1 base and V 4 bases, and 8 bases lay outside the gene matches. CDR1 and CDR2 (germline): SGHNT, YYREEE (reference sequence). The CDR3 spans 16 residues. This chain's CDR3 is CASSPEGDRGSYEQYF. CDR3 nucleotide sequence: TGTGCCAGCAGCCCGGAGGGGGACAGGGGATCCTACGAGCAGTACTTC.

The V gene is TRBV29-1, the J gene TRBJ1-2; D is possibly TRBD1 (5 bases). CDR1 and CDR2 from the germline V gene are SQVTM and ANQGSEA. The CDR3 length is 17 residues. Trimming left V 1 base short and J 0 bases short, with 18 bases between. The CDR3 spells CSVEVGTGILPNYGYTF. For the CDR3, the DNA is TGCAGCGTTGAAGTCGGTACAGGAATCTTACCTAACTATGGCTACACCTTC.

The rearrangement links TRBV10-3 to TRBJ1-2; D possibly corresponds to TRBD1 (5 bases). Trimming removed 6 bases at V and 0 bases at J, with 17 bases between. CDR3 size: 16 residues. Germline V gives CDR1 ENHRY, CDR2 SYGVKD. CDR3: CAIREGLEETNYGYTF. The CDR3 bases are TGTGCCATCAGGGAGGGACTAGAAGAGACTAACTATGGCTACACCTTC.

The gene calls are TRBV5-6 and TRBJ2-7; no reliable D call. The CDR3 is 13 residues long. The germline V and J ends were trimmed by 3 bases and 7 bases, with 14 bases remaining between them. CDR1 SGHDT and CDR2 YYEEEE come from the germline V gene. The CDR3: CASSSSAYGEQYF. The CDR3 nucleotides read TGTGCCAGCAGCTCAAGCGCGTACGGGGAGCAGTACTTC.

The chain uses TRBV30 and TRBJ1-3; no reliable D call. CDR1 GTSNPN and CDR2 SVGIG come from the germline V gene (reference sequence). The CDR3 contains 16 residues. Trimming removed 5 bases from V and 0 bases from J, with 17 bases in between. The CDR3 loop is CAWVRYDWYSGNTIYF. CDR3 DNA sequence: TGTGCCTGGGTGAGGTATGACTGGTACTCTGGAAACACCATATATTTT.

The chain joins TRBV29-1 to TRBJ1-4; unclear D gene. V was trimmed by 7 bases and J by 4 bases, leaving 13 bases between them. CDR1 SQVTM and CDR2 ANQGSEA come from the germline V gene. The CDR3 totals 13 residues. The CDR3 nucleotides read TGCAGCGCCCGAGCGGGTAATAATGAAAAACTGTTTTTT. Encoded protein: CSARAGNNEKLFF.

The chain uses TRBV4-2 and TRBJ2-1, with TRBD1 matching 9 bases. CDR3 length: 16 amino acids. CDR1 is LGHNA and CDR2 is YNFKEQ in the germline V gene. With 1 base clipped from V and 4 bases from J, the junction kept 5 bases outside the gene matches. The CDR3: CASSQVGGQGYNEQFF. CDR3 DNA sequence: TGTGCCAGCAGCCAAGTTGGGGGACAGGGTTACAATGAGCAGTTCTTC.

The chain carries TRBV6-5 and TRBJ1-2; D uncertain. CDR3 length: 13 residues. Per the germline V gene, CDR1 is MNHEY and CDR2 is SVGAGI. V was trimmed by 6 bases and J by 6 bases, leaving 14 bases between them. CDR3 protein: CASRVLRADGYTF. CDR3 DNA sequence: TGTGCCAGCAGGGTCCTGCGAGCGGATGGCTACACCTTC.